The 3 T cell receptor beta chains below all came from one sample that was sequenced in a study of spatial heterogeneity in lung cancer. Time point reported: sample taken at primary tumor resection. The authors sequenced whole RNA from tumor, nontumor lung or frozen PBMC without sorting. One entry per CDR3 protein results from TCRdb running MiXCR on the 5' RACE reads. The table lists under 100,000 distinct CDR3 sequences, roughly 8.7% of them singletons. Specimen: PBMCs, collected at surgery. The receptor set was obtained from a male donor with early-stage non-small cell lung cancer.

The V gene is TRBV20-1, the J gene TRBJ2-3; 7 nucleotides line up with TRBD1. With 3 bases clipped from V and 2 bases from J, the junction kept 2 bases outside the gene matches. The V gene's germline CDR1 is DFQATT and CDR2 SNEGSKA (reference sequence). The CDR3 extends over 13 amino acids. CDR3 region: CSASRGITDTQYF. As DNA, the CDR3 is TGCAGTGCTAGCAGGGGGATCACAGATACGCAGTATTTT.

This sequence joins TRBV5-1 and TRBJ2-5, with a possible D match to TRBD2 (6 bases). This CDR3 contains 14 residues. Germline V gene lookup returns CDR1 SGHRS and CDR2 YFSETQ. Deletions cut 1 base from V and 2 bases from J, with 9 bases between. The CDR3 sequence is CASSLPLAQETQYF. CDR3 bases: TGCGCCAGCAGCTTGCCACTAGCTCAAGAGACCCAGTACTTC.

This clonotype was seen at least ten times. The V call is TRBV24-1, the J call TRBJ2-3; 7 nucleotides align to TRBD2. The CDR3 has 14 amino acids. Germline CDR1 and CDR2: KGHDR and SFDVKD. The V gene end was trimmed by 7 bases and the J gene end by 0 bases; junction bases not matched to a gene: 3. CDR3 sequence: CATSTSASTDTQYF. The CDR3 DNA follows: TGTGCCACCAGCACTAGCGCCAGCACAGATACGCAGTATTTT.